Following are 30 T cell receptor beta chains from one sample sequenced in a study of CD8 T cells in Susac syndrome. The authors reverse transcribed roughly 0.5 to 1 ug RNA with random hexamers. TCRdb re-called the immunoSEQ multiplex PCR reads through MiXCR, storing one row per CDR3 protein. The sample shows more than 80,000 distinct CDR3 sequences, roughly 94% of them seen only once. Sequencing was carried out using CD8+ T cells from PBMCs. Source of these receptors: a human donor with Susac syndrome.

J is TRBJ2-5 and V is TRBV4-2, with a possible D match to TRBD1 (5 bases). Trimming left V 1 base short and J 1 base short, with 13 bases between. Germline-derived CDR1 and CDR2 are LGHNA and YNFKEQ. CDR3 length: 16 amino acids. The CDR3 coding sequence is TGTGCCAGCAGCCAAGCTTCGACAGATTTCCAAGAGACCCAGTACTTC. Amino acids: CASSQASTDFQETQYF.

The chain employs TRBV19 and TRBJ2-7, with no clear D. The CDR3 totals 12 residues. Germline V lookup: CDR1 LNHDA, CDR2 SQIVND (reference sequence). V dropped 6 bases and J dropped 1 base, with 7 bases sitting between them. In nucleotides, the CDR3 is TGTGCCAGTAGCGTGGGTTCCTACGAGCAGTACTTC. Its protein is CASSVGSYEQYF.

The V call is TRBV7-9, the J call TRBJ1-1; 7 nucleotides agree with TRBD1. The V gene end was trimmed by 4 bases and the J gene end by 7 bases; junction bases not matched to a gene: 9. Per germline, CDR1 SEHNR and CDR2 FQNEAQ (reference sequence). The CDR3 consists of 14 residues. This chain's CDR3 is CASSSPYRGLEAFF. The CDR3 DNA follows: TGTGCCAGCAGCTCCCCCTACAGGGGCCTTGAAGCTTTCTTT.

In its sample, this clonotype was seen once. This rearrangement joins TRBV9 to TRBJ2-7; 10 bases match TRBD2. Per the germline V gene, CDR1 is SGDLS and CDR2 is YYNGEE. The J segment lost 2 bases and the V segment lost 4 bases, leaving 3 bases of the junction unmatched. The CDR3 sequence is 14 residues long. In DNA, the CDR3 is TGTGCCAGCAGCTCCGGGACTAGCGCCTACGAGCAGTACTTC. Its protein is CASSSGTSAYEQYF.

The CDR3 loop reads CASSPSPGPQETQYF. The CDR3 DNA reads TGTGCCAGCAGCCCCTCCCCGGGTCCCCAAGAGACCCAGTACTTC. This rearrangement joins TRBV14 to TRBJ2-5; D gene unclear. V shed 4 bases and J shed 1 base, with 13 bases lying between them. The V gene's germline CDR1 is SGHDN and CDR2 FVKESK. This CDR3 contains 15 residues.

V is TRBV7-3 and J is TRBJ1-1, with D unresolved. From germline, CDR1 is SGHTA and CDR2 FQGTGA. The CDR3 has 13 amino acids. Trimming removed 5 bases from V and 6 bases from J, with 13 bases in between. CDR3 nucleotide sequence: TGTGCCAGCAGCCCCCACCCCGGGGCTGAAGCTTTCTTT. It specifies CASSPHPGAEAFF. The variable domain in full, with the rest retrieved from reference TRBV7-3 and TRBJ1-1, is GAGVSQTPSNKVTEKGKYVELRCDPISGHTALYWYRQSLGQGPEFLIYFQGTGAADDSGLPNDRFFAVRPEGSVSTLKIQRTERGDSAVYLCASSPHPGAEAFFGQGTRLTVV.

CDR3: CASSPWTGYLNTEAFF. The CDR3 bases are TGTGCCAGCAGTCCATGGACAGGCTATCTGAACACTGAAGCTTTCTTT. This chain uses TRBV6-1 with TRBJ1-1; 7 bases agree with TRBD1. V gave up 5 bases and J gave up 0 bases; unmatched junction bases: 9. The CDR3 has 16 amino acids. Germline-derived CDR1 and CDR2 are MNHNS and SASEGT.

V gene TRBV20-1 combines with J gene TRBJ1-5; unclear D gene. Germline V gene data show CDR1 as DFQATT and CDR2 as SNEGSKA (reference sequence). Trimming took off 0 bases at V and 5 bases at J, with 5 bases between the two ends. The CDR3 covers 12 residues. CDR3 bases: TGCAGTGCTAGAGATGGGGATCAGCCCCAGCATTTT. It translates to CSARDGDQPQHF.

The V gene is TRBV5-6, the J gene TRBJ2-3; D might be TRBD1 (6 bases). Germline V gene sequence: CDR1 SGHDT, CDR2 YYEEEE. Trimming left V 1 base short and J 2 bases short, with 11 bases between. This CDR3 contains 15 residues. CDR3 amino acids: CASSLRGTFTDTQYF. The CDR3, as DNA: TGTGCCAGCAGCTTGAGGGGGACCTTCACAGATACGCAGTATTTT.

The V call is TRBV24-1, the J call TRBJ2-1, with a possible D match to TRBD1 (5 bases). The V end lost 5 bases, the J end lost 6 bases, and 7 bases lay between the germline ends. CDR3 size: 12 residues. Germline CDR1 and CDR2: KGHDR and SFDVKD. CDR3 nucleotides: TGTGCCACCAGTGGTCAGGGCAATGAGCAGTTCTTC. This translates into CATSGQGNEQFF.

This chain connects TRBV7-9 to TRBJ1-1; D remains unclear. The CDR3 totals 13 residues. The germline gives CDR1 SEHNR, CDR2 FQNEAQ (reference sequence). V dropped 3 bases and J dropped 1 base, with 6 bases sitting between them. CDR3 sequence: CASSFGSNTEAFF. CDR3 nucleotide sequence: TGTGCCAGCAGCTTTGGGTCGAACACTGAAGCTTTCTTT.

CDR3 bases: TGTGCCAGCAGGAACAGCCTCCAAAAAGGGACCCATGGCTACACCTTC. The encoded protein is CASRNSLQKGTHGYTF. The chain uses TRBV6-1 and TRBJ1-2, with D tentatively TRBD1 (5 bases). The CDR3 runs to 16 residues. The ends were cut back, 6 bases at V and 6 bases at J, with 23 bases in the middle. CDR1 and CDR2 (germline): MNHNS, SASEGT.

For the CDR3, the DNA is TGTGCCAGCAGCCCTTCTGGAGCCATGAACACTGAAGCTTTCTTT. This translates into CASSPSGAMNTEAFF. The chain links TRBV9 to TRBJ1-1; D unresolved. This CDR3 region has 15 residues. The V gene's germline CDR1 is SGDLS and CDR2 YYNGEE. V lost 4 bases to trimming and J lost 0 bases, with 13 bases between them.

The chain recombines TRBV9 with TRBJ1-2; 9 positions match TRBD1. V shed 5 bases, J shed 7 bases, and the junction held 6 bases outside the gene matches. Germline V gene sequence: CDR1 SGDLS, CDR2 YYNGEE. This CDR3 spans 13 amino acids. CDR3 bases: TGTGCCAGCAGAGAAACAGGGGGCTCTGGCTACACCTTC. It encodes CASRETGGSGYTF.

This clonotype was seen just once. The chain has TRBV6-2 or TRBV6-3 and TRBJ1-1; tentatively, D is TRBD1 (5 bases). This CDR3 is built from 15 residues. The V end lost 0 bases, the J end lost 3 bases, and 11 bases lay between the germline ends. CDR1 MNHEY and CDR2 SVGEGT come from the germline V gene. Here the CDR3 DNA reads TGTGCCAGCAGTTACTCGAGGGGATGGGACACTGAAGCTTTCTTT. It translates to CASSYSRGWDTEAFF.

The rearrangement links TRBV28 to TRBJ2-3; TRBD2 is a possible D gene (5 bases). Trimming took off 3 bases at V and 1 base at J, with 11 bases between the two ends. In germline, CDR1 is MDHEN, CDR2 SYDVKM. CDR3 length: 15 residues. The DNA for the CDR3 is TGTGCCAGCAGTTTTGAGGGAAGGGGCACAGATACGCAGTATTTT. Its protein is CASSFEGRGTDTQYF.

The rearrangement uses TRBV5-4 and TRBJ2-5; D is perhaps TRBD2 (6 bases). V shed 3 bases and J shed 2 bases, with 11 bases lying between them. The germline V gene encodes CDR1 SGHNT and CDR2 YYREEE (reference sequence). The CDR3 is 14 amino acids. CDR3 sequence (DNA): TGTGCCAGCAGCTCTGGCGGGGTTCAAGAGACCCAGTACTTC. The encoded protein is CASSSGGVQETQYF.

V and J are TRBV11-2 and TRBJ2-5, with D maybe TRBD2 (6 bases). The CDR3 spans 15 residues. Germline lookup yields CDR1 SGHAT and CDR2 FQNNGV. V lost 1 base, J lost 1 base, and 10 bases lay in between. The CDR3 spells CASSLVFSGQETQYF. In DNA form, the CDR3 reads TGTGCCAGCAGCTTAGTGTTTAGCGGCCAAGAGACCCAGTACTTC.

The CDR3 region has the DNA TGCAGTGCTAGAGACCCATTAGGGTCATACGAGCAGTACTTC. The encoded protein is CSARDPLGSYEQYF. The chain employs TRBV20-1 and TRBJ2-7, with D hard to call. The germline V gene has CDR1 DFQATT and CDR2 SNEGSKA (reference sequence). The CDR3 covers 14 residues. Trimming stripped 0 bases from V and 4 bases from J, with 13 bases between.

This CDR3 reads CASTRNVVGQPNYEQYF. The CDR3 DNA reads as TGCGCCAGCACACGGAACGTCGTGGGACAGCCTAACTACGAGCAGTACTTC. The gene calls are TRBV5-1 and TRBJ2-7; 7 nucleotides line up with TRBD1. The CDR3 is 17 amino acids. The ends lost 6 bases at V and 3 bases at J; junction bases unmatched: 18. The germline CDR1 and CDR2 sequences are SGHRS and YFSETQ.

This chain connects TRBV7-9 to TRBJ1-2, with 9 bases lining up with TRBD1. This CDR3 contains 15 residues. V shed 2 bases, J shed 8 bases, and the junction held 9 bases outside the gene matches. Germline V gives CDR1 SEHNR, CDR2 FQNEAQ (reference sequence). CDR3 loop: CASSLPTGTGSGYTF. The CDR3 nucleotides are TGTGCCAGCAGCTTACCCACCGGGACAGGGTCCGGCTACACCTTC.

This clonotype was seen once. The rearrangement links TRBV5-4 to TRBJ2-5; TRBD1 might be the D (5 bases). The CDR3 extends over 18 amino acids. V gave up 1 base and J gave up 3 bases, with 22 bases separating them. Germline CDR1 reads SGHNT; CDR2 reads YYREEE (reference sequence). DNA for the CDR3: TGTGCCAGCAGCTTGTGGCCCCCACTGGGGCAGGTGGAAGAGACCCAGTACTTC. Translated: CASSLWPPLGQVEETQYF.

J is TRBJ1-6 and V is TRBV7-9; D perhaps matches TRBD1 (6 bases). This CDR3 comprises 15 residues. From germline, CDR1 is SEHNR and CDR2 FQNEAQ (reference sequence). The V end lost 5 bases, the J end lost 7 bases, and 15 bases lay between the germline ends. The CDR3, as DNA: TGTGCCAGCAGCCCGTCCGGGGGCAGCAATTCACCCCTCCACTTT. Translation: CASSPSGGSNSPLHF.

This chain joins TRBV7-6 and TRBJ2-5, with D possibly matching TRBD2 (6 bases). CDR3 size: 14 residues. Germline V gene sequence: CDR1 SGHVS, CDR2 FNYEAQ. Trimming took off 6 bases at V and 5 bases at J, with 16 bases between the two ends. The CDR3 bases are TGTGCCAGCAGGAGCGCTAGCGTATGGGAGACCCAGTACTTC. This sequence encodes CASRSASVWETQYF.

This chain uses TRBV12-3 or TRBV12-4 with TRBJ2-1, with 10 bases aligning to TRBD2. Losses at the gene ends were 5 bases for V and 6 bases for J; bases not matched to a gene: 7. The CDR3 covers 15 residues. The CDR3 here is CASSPIAGGRNEQFF. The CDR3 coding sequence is TGTGCCAGCAGTCCGATAGCGGGGGGCCGCAATGAGCAGTTCTTC.

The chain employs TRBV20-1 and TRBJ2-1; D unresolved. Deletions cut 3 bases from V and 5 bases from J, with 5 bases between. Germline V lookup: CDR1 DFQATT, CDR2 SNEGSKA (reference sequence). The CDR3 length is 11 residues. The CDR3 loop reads CSASADNEQFF. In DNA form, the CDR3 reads TGCAGTGCTAGTGCTGACAATGAGCAGTTCTTC.

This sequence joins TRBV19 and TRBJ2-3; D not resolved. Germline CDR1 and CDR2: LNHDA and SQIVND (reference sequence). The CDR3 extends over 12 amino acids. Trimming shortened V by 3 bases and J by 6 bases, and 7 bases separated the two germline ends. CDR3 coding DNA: TGTGCCAGTAGTATTCCCTTGGATACGCAGTATTTT. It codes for CASSIPLDTQYF.

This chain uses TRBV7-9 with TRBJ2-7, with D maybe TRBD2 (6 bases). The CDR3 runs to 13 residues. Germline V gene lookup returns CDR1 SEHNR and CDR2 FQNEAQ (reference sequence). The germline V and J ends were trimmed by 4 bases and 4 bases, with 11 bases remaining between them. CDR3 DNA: TGTGCCAGCAGCTCAGACGGGGGTTACGAGCAGTACTTC. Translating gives CASSSDGGYEQYF.

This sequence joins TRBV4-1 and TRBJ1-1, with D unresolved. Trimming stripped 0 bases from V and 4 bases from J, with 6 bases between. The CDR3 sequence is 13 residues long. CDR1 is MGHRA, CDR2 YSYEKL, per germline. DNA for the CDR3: TGCGCCAGCAGCCAAGATCAAGGCACTGAAGCTTTCTTT. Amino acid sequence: CASSQDQGTEAFF.

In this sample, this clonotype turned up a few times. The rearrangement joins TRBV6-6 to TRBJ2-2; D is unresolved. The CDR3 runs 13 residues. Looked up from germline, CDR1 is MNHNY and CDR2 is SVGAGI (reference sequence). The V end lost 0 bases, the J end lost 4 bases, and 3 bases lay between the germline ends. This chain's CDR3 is CASSYSLTGELFF. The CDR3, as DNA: TGTGCCAGCAGTTACTCCCTCACCGGGGAGCTGTTTTTT.